This T cell receptor beta chain was recovered during a study of radiation and T cells in renal cell carcinoma. Study-wide findings and caveats: No pretreatment tumor biopsies were available for baseline clonotypes.

Time point indicated: blood 2 weeks post-SBRT. Treatment meaning: 15 Gy SBRT to primary tumor, nephrectomy 4 weeks later. Repertoires were generated with immunoSEQ multiplex PCR, while TCRdb's copy carries only in-frame clones and drops some. Of some 120,000 clones in the sample, roughly 91% were seen once. Comment on this clone: Antigen unknown.

The germline V gene has CDR1 LNHDA and CDR2 SQIVND (reference sequence). The V segment lost 7 bases and the J segment 4 bases; nucleotides outside the gene matches: 6. CDR3 size: 13 residues. This specimen consisted of blood, obtained from a patient whose treatment included radiotherapy and nephrectomy. This chain uses TRBV19 with TRBJ2-5; 7 bases fit TRBD1. This receptor was obtained from a woman aged 70-85 years with renal cell carcinoma. CDR3 bases: TGTGCCAGTAACAGGGGAGTGGGAGAGACCCAGTACTTC. Its protein product is CASNRGVGETQYF.